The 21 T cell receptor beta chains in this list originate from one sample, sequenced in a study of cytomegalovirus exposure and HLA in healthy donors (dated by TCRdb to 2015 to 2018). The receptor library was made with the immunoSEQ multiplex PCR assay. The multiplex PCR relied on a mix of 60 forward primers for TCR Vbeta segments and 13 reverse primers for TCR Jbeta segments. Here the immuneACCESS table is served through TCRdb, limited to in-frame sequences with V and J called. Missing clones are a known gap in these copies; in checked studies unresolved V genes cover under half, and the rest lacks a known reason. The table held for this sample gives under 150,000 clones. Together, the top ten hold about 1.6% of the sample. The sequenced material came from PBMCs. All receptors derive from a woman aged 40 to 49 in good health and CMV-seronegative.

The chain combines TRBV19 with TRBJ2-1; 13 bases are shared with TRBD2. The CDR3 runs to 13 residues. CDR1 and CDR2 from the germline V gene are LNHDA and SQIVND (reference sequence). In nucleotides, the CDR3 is TGTGCAACTACTAGCGGGGGGGCGTATGAGCAGTTCTTC. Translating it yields CATTSGGAYEQFF.

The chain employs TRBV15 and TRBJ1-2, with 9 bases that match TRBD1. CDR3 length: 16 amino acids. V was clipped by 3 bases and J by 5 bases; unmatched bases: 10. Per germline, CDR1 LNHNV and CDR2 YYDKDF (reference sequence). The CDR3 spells CATSSNAGGQGYGYTF. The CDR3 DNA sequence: TGTGCCACCAGCAGTAACGCGGGGGGACAGGGATATGGCTACACCTTC.

The CDR3 here is CASSQGQGFSYEQYF. The CDR3 DNA reads TGCGCCAGCAGCCAGGGACAGGGTTTCTCCTACGAGCAGTACTTC. The chain carries TRBV5-1 and TRBJ2-7; 9 bases line up with TRBD1. The germline V gene has CDR1 SGHRS and CDR2 YFSETQ. Trimming at V came to 4 bases and at J to 0 bases, leaving 5 bases not matched to a gene. CDR3 length: 15 amino acids.

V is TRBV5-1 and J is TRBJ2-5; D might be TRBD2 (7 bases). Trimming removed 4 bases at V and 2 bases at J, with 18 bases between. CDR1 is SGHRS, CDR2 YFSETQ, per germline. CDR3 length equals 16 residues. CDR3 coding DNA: TGCGCCAGCAGCCCGAGGGGGGGGGCGGTACAAGAGACCCAGTACTTC. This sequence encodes CASSPRGGAVQETQYF.

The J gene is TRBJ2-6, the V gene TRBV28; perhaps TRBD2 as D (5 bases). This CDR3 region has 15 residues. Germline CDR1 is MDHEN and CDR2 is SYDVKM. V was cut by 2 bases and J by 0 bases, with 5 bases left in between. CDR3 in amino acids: CASSLAGSGANVLTF. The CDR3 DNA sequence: TGTGCCAGCAGTTTAGCGGGCTCTGGGGCCAACGTCCTGACTTTC.

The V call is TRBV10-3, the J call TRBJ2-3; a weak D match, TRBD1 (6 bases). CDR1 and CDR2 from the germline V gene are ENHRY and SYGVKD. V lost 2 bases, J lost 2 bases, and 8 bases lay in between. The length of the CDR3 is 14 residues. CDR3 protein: CAISERDNTDTQYF. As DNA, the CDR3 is TGTGCCATCAGTGAGAGGGACAACACAGATACGCAGTATTTT.

DNA of the CDR3: TGCGCCAGCAGCCTGACACCGTCCTACGAGCAGTACGTC. Its translation is CASSLTPSYEQYV. The chain couples TRBV5-1 to TRBJ2-7; D is unclear. V lost 4 bases to trimming and J lost 1 base, with 9 bases between them. The CDR3 spans 13 residues. Germline V gene lookup returns CDR1 SGHRS and CDR2 YFSETQ.

In DNA, the CDR3 is TGTGCCAGCCGGAAAGAAGCGGGGGGGATTTACAATGAGCAGTTCTTC. It is translated as CASRKEAGGIYNEQFF. This chain links TRBV6-4 with TRBJ2-1; 10 bases are shared with TRBD2. The V gene end was trimmed by 8 bases and the J gene end by 4 bases; junction bases not matched to a gene: 11. The CDR3 totals 16 residues. In germline, CDR1 is MRHNA, CDR2 SNTAGT.

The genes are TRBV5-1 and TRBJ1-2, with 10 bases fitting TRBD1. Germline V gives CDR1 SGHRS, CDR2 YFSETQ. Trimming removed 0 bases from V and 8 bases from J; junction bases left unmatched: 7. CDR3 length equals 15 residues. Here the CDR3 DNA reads TGCGCCAGCAGCTTGGAGACAGGGGGCGCGAGGGGCTACACCTTC. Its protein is CASSLETGGARGYTF.

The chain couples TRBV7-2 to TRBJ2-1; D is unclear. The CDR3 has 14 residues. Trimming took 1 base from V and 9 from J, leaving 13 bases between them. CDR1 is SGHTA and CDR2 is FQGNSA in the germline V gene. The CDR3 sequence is CASSLGAGMSEQFF. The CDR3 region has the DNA TGTGCCAGCAGCTTAGGGGCAGGTATGAGTGAGCAGTTCTTC.

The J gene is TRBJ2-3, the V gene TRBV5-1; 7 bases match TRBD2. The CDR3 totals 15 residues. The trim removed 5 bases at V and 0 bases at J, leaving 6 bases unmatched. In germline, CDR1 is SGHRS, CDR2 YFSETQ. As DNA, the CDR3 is TGCGCCAGCAGGTCAATCGGGGGGAGCACAGATACGCAGTATTTT. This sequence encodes CASRSIGGSTDTQYF.

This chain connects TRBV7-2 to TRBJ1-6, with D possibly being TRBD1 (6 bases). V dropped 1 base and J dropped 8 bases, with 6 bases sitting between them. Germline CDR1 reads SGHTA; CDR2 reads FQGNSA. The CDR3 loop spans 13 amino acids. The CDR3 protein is CASSLDRDSPLHF. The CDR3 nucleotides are TGTGCCAGCAGCTTAGACAGGGATTCACCCCTCCACTTT.

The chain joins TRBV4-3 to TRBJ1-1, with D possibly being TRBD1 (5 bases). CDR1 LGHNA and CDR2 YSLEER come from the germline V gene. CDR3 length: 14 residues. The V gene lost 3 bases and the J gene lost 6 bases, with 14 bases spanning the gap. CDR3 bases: TGCGCCAGCAGCCAGTCCGGGGGGGAGGCTGAAGCTTTCTTT. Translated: CASSQSGGEAEAFF.

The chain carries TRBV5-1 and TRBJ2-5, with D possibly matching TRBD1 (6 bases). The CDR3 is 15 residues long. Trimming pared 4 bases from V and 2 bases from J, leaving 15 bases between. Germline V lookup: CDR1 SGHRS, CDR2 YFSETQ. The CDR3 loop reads CASSPAWGRQETQYF. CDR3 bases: TGCGCCAGCAGCCCGGCGTGGGGGCGTCAAGAGACCCAGTACTTC.

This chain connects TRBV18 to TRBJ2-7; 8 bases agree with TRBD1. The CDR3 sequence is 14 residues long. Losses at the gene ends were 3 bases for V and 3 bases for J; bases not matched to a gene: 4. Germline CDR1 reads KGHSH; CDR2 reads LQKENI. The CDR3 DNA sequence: TGTGCCAGCTCACCCCCGGGACAGGTCTACGAGCAGTACTTC. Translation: CASSPPGQVYEQYF.

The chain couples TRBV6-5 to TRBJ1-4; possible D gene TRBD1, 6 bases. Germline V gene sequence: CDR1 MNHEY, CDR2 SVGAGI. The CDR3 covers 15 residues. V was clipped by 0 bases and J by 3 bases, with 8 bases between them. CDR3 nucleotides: TGTGCCAGCAGTTACTCGGGGGCATCTAATGAAAAACTGTTTTTT. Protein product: CASSYSGASNEKLFF.

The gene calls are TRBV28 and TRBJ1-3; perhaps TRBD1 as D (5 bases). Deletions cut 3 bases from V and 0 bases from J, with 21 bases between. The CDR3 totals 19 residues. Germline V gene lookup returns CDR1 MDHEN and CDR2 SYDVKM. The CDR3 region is CASSLGGSGRLFSGNTIYF. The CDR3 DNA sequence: TGTGCCAGCAGTTTGGGGGGATCTGGGCGGTTATTCTCTGGAAACACCATATATTTT.

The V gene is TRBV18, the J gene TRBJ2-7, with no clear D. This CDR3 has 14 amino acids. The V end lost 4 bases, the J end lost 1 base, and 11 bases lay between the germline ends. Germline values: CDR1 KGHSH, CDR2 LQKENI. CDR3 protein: CASSLNLGSYEQYV. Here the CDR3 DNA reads TGTGCCAGCTCACTAAATCTCGGGTCCTACGAGCAGTACGTC.

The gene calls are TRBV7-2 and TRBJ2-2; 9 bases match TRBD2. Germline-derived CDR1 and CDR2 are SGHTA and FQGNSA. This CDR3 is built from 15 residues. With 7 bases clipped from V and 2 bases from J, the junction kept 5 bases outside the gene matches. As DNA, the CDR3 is TGTGCCAGCACTCCGGGACTAGCAAACACCGGGGAGCTGTTTTTT. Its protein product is CASTPGLANTGELFF.

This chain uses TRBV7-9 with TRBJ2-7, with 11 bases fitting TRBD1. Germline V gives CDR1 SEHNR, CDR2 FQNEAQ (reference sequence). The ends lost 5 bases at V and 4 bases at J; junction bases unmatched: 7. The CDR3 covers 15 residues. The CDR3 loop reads CASSASGTGGYEQYV. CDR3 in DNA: TGTGCCAGCAGCGCATCCGGGACAGGGGGTTACGAGCAGTACGTC.

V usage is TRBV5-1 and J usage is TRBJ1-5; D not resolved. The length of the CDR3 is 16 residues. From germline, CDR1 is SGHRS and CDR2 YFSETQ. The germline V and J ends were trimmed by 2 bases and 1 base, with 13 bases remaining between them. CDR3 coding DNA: TGCGCCAGCAGCTTCAGGACTCAAGGGAGCAATCAGCCCCAGCATTTT. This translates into CASSFRTQGSNQPQHF. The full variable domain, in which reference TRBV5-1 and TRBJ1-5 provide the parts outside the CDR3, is KAGVTQTPRYLIKTRGQQVTLSCSPISGHRSVSWYQQTPGQGLQFLFEYFSETQRNKGNFPGRFSGRQFSNSRSEMNVSTLELGDSALYLCASSFRTQGSNQPQHFGDGTRLSIL.